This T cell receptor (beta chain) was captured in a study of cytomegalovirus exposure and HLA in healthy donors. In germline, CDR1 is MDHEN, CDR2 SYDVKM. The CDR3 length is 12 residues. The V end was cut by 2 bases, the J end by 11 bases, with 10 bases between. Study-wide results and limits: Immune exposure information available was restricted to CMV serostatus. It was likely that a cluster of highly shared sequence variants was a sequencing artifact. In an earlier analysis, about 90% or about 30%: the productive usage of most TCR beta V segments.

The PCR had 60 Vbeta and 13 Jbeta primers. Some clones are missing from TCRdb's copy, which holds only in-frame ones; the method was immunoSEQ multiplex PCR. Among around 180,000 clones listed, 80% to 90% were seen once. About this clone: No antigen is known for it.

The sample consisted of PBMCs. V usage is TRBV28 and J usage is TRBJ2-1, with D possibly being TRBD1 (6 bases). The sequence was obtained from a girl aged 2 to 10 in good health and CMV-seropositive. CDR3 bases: TGTGCCAGCAGTTTACTAGGACAGCAGCAGTTCTTC. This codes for CASSLLGQQQFF.